One T cell receptor (beta chain) is described in this entry. Its antigen is not identified. This sample is drawn from a study of cytomegalovirus exposure and HLA in healthy donors. Whole-study findings and limits: The records held CMV serostatus as the only immune exposure information. Evidence from a later analysis indicated that most CMV-associated TCR beta chains looked HLA-restricted.

With 60 Vbeta and 13 Jbeta primers, the PCR was carried out. Repertoires were generated with immunoSEQ multiplex PCR, while TCRdb's copy carries only in-frame clones and drops some. Among 110,000 to 150,000 clones listed, 70% to 80% were seen once. Trimming removed 7 bases from V and 6 bases from J, with 16 bases in between. Germline-derived CDR1 and CDR2 are SNHLY and FYNNEI. This CDR3 region has 14 residues. Sequencing used PBMCs. The chain employs TRBV2 and TRBJ2-1, with D perhaps matching TRBD2 (6 bases). The sequence came from a woman between 55 and 75 years old in good health and CMV-seropositive. CDR3 DNA sequence: TGTGCCAGCACACCCCTCGGGGGAGTCAATGAGCAGTTCTTC. Amino acids: CASTPLGGVNEQFF.